These 32 T cell receptor beta chains were all obtained from the same sample, sequenced in a study of shared clonotypes between healthy human individuals. The protocol was immunoSEQ multiplex PCR, while the TCRdb copy is restricted to in-frame clones and leaves out a portion. The table lists 2 million to 3 million clones, 85% to 95% of them singletons. Specimen: naive CD4+ T cells sorted from blood. The subset here: CD45RA+ positively selected. The receptors were gathered from a man aged 18 to 30 in good health.

The genes are TRBV11-2 and TRBJ1-3, with TRBD1 matching over 9 bases. Germline V CDR1 and CDR2: SGHAT, FQNNGV. This CDR3 has 18 amino acids. V trimming: 3 bases; J trimming: 1 base; junction bases outside the gene matches: 10. CDR3 sequence reads: CASSFYLRTGDSGNTIYF. Here the CDR3 DNA reads TGTGCCAGCAGCTTCTATCTCCGGACAGGGGATTCTGGAAACACCATATATTTT.

This chain links TRBV18 with TRBJ2-1, with 7 bases aligning to TRBD1. The junction had 11 bases not matched to a gene; V was cut back by 5 bases and J by 1 base. The CDR3 spans 17 residues. Germline lookup yields CDR1 KGHSH and CDR2 LQKENI. The CDR3 sequence is CASSIAPGGRSYNEQFF. DNA of the CDR3: TGTGCCAGCTCAATAGCCCCAGGGGGAAGATCCTACAATGAGCAGTTCTTC.

About this clone: In the same sample, other DNA sequences code for this CDR3. This sequence joins TRBV9 and TRBJ2-5; D possibly corresponds to TRBD1 (6 bases). The CDR3 covers 13 residues. V was clipped by 2 bases and J by 1 base, with 6 bases between them. Germline V lookup: CDR1 SGDLS, CDR2 YYNGEE. DNA for the CDR3: TGTGCCAGCAGCGTGGGGGCCCAAGAGACCCAGTACTTC. Translation: CASSVGAQETQYF.

V gene TRBV21-1 combines with J gene TRBJ2-3; TRBD2 is taken as the D call from the table, unchecked against the DNA. TRBV21-1 is deemed a pseudogene. The CDR3 is 15 amino acids. The CDR3 DNA reads TGTGCCAGCAGCCCGAGTGGGGGGGCTACAGATACGCAGTATTTT. Translation gives CASSPSGGATDTQYF.

The rearrangement uses TRBV7-8 and TRBJ2-2; no definite D call. Germline values: CDR1 SGHVS, CDR2 FQNEAQ. Between the trimmed V and J ends, which lost 0 bases and 5 bases, there was a span of 4 bases. The CDR3 contains 13 residues. For the CDR3, the DNA is TGTGCCAGCAGCTTAGCTGGGACCGGGGAGCTGTTTTTT. Amino acid sequence: CASSLAGTGELFF.

The CDR3, as DNA: TGTGCCAGCAGCCCGACAGGGGATACTGGCAACCCTGAAGCTTTCTTT. Protein: CASSPTGDTGNPEAFF. The rearrangement uses TRBV7-9 and TRBJ1-1; 8 bases match TRBD1. The CDR3 contains 16 residues. Germline CDR1 is SEHNR and CDR2 is FQNEAQ (reference sequence). Trimming at V came to 5 bases and at J to 6 bases, leaving 14 bases not matched to a gene.

The J gene is TRBJ2-7, the V gene TRBV6-1; TRBD1 matches 9 bases. The CDR3 totals 13 residues. Germline V gene sequence: CDR1 MNHNS, CDR2 SASEGT. V dropped 8 bases and J dropped 6; count of bases not matched to a gene: 8. CDR3 nucleotide sequence: TGTGCCAGCCTTAGGGACAGGGTGACCGAGCAGTACTTC. Its protein is CASLRDRVTEQYF.

V is TRBV19 and J is TRBJ1-1, with TRBD1 identical over 8 bases. CDR1 and CDR2 from the germline V gene are LNHDA and SQIVND (reference sequence). With 6 bases clipped from V and 4 bases from J, the junction kept 7 bases outside the gene matches. The CDR3 contains 14 residues. The DNA for the CDR3 is TGTGCCAGTAGAGCGACAGGGGAGGTCACTGAAGCTTTCTTT. Translated: CASRATGEVTEAFF. Using reference TRBV19 and TRBJ1-1 for the parts outside the CDR3, the full variable domain is DGGITQSPKYLFRKEGQNVTLSCEQNLNHDAMYWYRQDPGQGLRLIYYSQIVNDFQKGDIAEGYSVSREKKESFPLTVTSAQKNPTAFYLCASRATGEVTEAFFGQGTRLTVV.

The rearrangement joins TRBV2 to TRBJ2-3; the D gene is possibly TRBD2 (6 bases). V lost 0 bases to trimming and J lost 6 bases, with 13 bases between them. Germline V gives CDR1 SNHLY, CDR2 FYNNEI. The CDR3 is 15 amino acids. The CDR3 DNA reads TGTGCCAGCAGTGAAGCCTTCCCCCGGGGGGATACGCAGTATTTT. Its protein product is CASSEAFPRGDTQYF.

V and J are TRBV21-1 and TRBJ2-4; the table's D call, TRBD2, has no DNA check behind it. TRBV21-1 is a documented pseudogene. The CDR3 totals 16 residues. CDR3 DNA sequence: TGTGCCAGCAGCTCCCCTTCCACTAGGACCAAAAACATTCAGTACTTC. It specifies CASSSPSTRTKNIQYF.

A note on this clone: Other DNA sequences of this sample code for an identical CDR3. The genes are TRBV7-2 and TRBJ2-3, with D uncertain. Per germline, CDR1 SGHTA and CDR2 FQGNSA. Trimming removed 2 bases at V and 0 bases at J, with 3 bases between. The CDR3 contains 13 residues. CDR3 loop: CASSLSSTDTQYF. CDR3 sequence (DNA): TGTGCCAGCAGCTTAAGTAGCACAGATACGCAGTATTTT.

About this clone: Other nucleotide sequences from this sample produce the same CDR3. The chain recombines TRBV2 with TRBJ2-1, with D unresolved. The V end lost 4 bases, the J end lost 1 base, and 5 bases lay between the germline ends. Germline V gene data show CDR1 as SNHLY and CDR2 as FYNNEI. This CDR3 has 13 residues. CDR3 DNA: TGTGCCAGCAGTGGGGGTTCCTACAATGAGCAGTTCTTC. Residues: CASSGGSYNEQFF.

This chain links TRBV21-1 with TRBJ2-7. TRBV21-1 is classified as a pseudogene. This CDR3 has 12 amino acids. CDR3 coding DNA: TGTGCCAGCAGCAAAGGGGGCTACGAGCAGTACTTC. This encodes CASSKGGYEQYF.

The J gene is TRBJ2-7, the V gene TRBV11-1, with TRBD2 identical over 10 bases. The CDR3 spans 15 residues. The V gene's germline CDR1 is SGHAT and CDR2 FQDESV (reference sequence). Trimming at V came to 5 bases and at J to 3 bases, leaving 7 bases not matched to a gene. The CDR3 protein is CASSPRLAGIYEQYF. The CDR3 coding sequence is TGTGCCAGCAGCCCCCGACTAGCGGGTATCTACGAGCAGTACTTC.

V is TRBV6-1 and J is TRBJ2-1, with 7 nucleotides matching TRBD2. The germline CDR1 and CDR2 sequences are MNHNS and SASEGT. The CDR3 spans 13 residues. J lost 7 bases, V lost 6 bases, and 6 bases had no gene match. CDR3 in amino acids: CASRRLAENEQFF. The CDR3 coding sequence is TGTGCCAGCAGAAGGCTAGCGGAGAATGAGCAGTTCTTC.

The chain links TRBV9 to TRBJ2-3, with TRBD2 as a possible D gene (5 bases). The CDR3 is 16 residues long. Per germline, CDR1 SGDLS and CDR2 YYNGEE. Deletions cut 4 bases from V and 0 bases from J, with 15 bases between. The CDR3 is CASSPTSGESTDTQYF. Here the CDR3 DNA reads TGTGCCAGCAGCCCGACGAGCGGAGAGAGCACAGATACGCAGTATTTT.

The chain's CDR3 is CASSESRAGPTYEQYF. The DNA of the CDR3 is TGCGCCAGCAGTGAGTCGCGAGCGGGACCCACCTACGAGCAGTACTTC. This sequence joins TRBV10-1 and TRBJ2-7; 7 bases are a match to TRBD2. The CDR3 is made up of 16 amino acids. Germline values: CDR1 WNHNN, CDR2 SYGVQD (reference sequence). The junction had 7 bases not matched to a gene; V was cut back by 0 bases and J by 2 bases.

The rearrangement joins TRBV18 to TRBJ2-3; D is unresolved. The V and J ends lost 4 bases and 6 bases respectively, with 8 bases between them. The CDR3 is made up of 12 amino acids. Germline V gives CDR1 KGHSH, CDR2 LQKENI. The CDR3 region is CASSRSGDTQYF. Here the CDR3 DNA reads TGTGCCAGCTCACGGAGTGGGGATACGCAGTATTTT.

The chain links TRBV10-3 to TRBJ2-7; no clear D. V dropped 8 bases and J dropped 2 bases, with 19 bases sitting between them. This CDR3 region has 15 residues. Germline V CDR1 and CDR2: ENHRY, SYGVKD. The CDR3 bases are TGTGCCATCCCTGAACGACCTGGCGGACCCTACGAGCAGTACTTC. It encodes CAIPERPGGPYEQYF.

The chain employs TRBV2 and TRBJ2-5; D may match TRBD1 or TRBD2 (5 bases each). Trimming took 5 bases from V and 13 from J, leaving 14 bases between them. Germline V CDR1 and CDR2: SNHLY, FYNNEI. The CDR3 length is 11 residues. The DNA for the CDR3 is TGTGCCAGCAGTTTGGGGGAGAGAATGTACTTC. Its translation: CASSLGERMYF.

This rearrangement joins TRBV19 to TRBJ2-2; D unclear. Germline V lookup: CDR1 LNHDA, CDR2 SQIVND (reference sequence). CDR3 length: 13 amino acids. V gave up 4 bases and J gave up 6 bases, with 9 bases separating them. CDR3 amino acids: CASSRVVSGELFF. The CDR3 coding sequence is TGTGCCAGTAGTAGGGTAGTCTCCGGGGAGCTGTTTTTT.

This clone was picked up one time. CDR3 sequence: CASMWREMNTEAFF. The CDR3 DNA is TGTGCCAGTATGTGGCGGGAGATGAACACTGAAGCTTTCTTT. The rearrangement joins TRBV19 to TRBJ1-1; D ambiguous. Per the germline V gene, CDR1 is LNHDA and CDR2 is SQIVND (reference sequence). This CDR3 is built from 14 residues. V gave up 7 bases and J gave up 0 bases, with 12 bases separating them.

V gene TRBV11-2 combines with J gene TRBJ1-6; 9 positions match TRBD1. The germline V gene has CDR1 SGHAT and CDR2 FQNNGV. Unmatched junction bases numbered 3, after V lost 1 base and J lost 5 bases. This CDR3 is built from 16 residues. This CDR3 is CASSLGWTGDNSPLHF. The CDR3 bases are TGTGCCAGCAGCTTAGGGTGGACAGGGGATAATTCACCCCTCCACTTT.

The rearrangement joins TRBV7-8 to TRBJ2-7; D call uncertain. The V gene's germline CDR1 is SGHVS and CDR2 FQNEAQ. V lost 3 bases and J 6 bases, leaving 6 bases between the germline ends. This CDR3 spans 11 amino acids. CDR3: CASSFRAEQYF. The CDR3, as DNA: TGTGCCAGCAGCTTCCGGGCCGAGCAGTACTTC.

This clone was seen only once. The chain couples TRBV2 to TRBJ2-1; D is undetermined. The CDR3 spans 13 residues. V was pared by 2 bases and J by 7 bases, with 9 bases between. Germline V gene data show CDR1 as SNHLY and CDR2 as FYNNEI. The CDR3 reads CASSELQMNEQFF. The CDR3 DNA is TGTGCCAGCAGTGAACTCCAGATGAATGAGCAGTTCTTC.

The rearrangement joins TRBV6-5 to TRBJ2-4, with 8 bases aligning to TRBD2. The trim removed 6 bases at V and 2 bases at J, leaving 3 bases unmatched. The CDR3 is made up of 14 amino acids. The germline V gene has CDR1 MNHEY and CDR2 SVGAGI. CDR3 protein: CASRSGRTKNIQYF. CDR3 coding DNA: TGTGCCAGCAGGAGCGGGAGAACCAAAAACATTCAGTACTTC.

The CDR3 is CASSVGLAGGTSETQYF. In nucleotides, the CDR3 is TGTGCCAGCAGCGTCGGACTAGCGGGGGGCACTAGTGAGACCCAGTACTTC. The chain carries TRBV9 and TRBJ2-5; 14 bases are shared with TRBD2. The CDR3 sequence is 17 residues long. V dropped 2 bases and J dropped 5; count of bases not matched to a gene: 8. Germline V gene data show CDR1 as SGDLS and CDR2 as YYNGEE.

This sequence joins TRBV29-1 and TRBJ2-7; D gene unclear. The CDR3 has 13 amino acids. Trimming cost V 5 bases and J 6 bases, with 17 bases left between them. CDR1 and CDR2 from the germline V gene are SQVTM and ANQGSEA. This chain's CDR3 is CSVKAREHREQYF. In DNA form, the CDR3 reads TGCAGCGTTAAGGCCCGCGAACACCGCGAGCAGTACTTC.

In regard to this clone: The sample contains more than one DNA sequence encoding this CDR3. The CDR3 here is CASSLPYNEQFF. The CDR3 DNA reads TGTGCCAGCAGTTTACCATACAATGAGCAGTTCTTC. V usage is TRBV28 and J usage is TRBJ2-1; D gene ambiguous. CDR3 size: 12 residues. The germline gives CDR1 MDHEN, CDR2 SYDVKM. With 2 bases removed from V and 4 bases from J, the gap between germline ends came to 3 bases.

This chain links TRBV7-2 with TRBJ2-7; no clear D gene. The V end lost 0 bases, the J end lost 4 bases, and 7 bases lay between the germline ends. Germline V gives CDR1 SGHTA, CDR2 FQGNSA. The CDR3 runs to 13 residues. The chain's CDR3 is CASSLAIIYEQYF. The CDR3 DNA sequence: TGTGCCAGCAGCTTAGCGATAATATACGAGCAGTACTTC.

As for this clone: Other DNA sequences from this sample encode an identical CDR3 as well. The genes are TRBV9 and TRBJ2-1, with a weak D call TRBD2 (5 bases). The CDR3 spans 15 residues. V shed 2 bases and J shed 1 base, with 10 bases lying between them. Germline V gives CDR1 SGDLS, CDR2 YYNGEE. The CDR3 DNA is TGTGCCAGCAGCGTTTCCGGGGATTCCTACAATGAGCAGTTCTTC. This gives the protein CASSVSGDSYNEQFF.

This rearrangement joins TRBV5-1 to TRBJ2-1; 9 bases fit TRBD1. This CDR3 spans 15 amino acids. The J segment lost 6 bases and the V segment lost 3 bases, leaving 7 bases of the junction unmatched. Germline V gives CDR1 SGHRS, CDR2 YFSETQ. The DNA of the CDR3 is TGCGCCAGCAGCTCAGGACAGGGGCTTATCAATGAGCAGTTCTTC. This codes for CASSSGQGLINEQFF.